This T cell receptor (beta chain) was captured by sequencing in a study of cytomegalovirus exposure and HLA in healthy donors. The study's findings and limits: In a later analysis, several top co-occurrence clusters appeared linked to parvovirus B19, influenza, CMV and Epstein-Barr virus. Cytomegalovirus association was assigned to some 160 TCR beta chains.

Primers included in the PCR were 60 Vbeta and 13 Jbeta primers. TCRdb keeps only in-frame clones here, not all; method: immunoSEQ multiplex PCR. Among about 110,000 clones, roughly 74% were seen once, and the ten largest hold approximately 2.4%. V was pared by 3 bases and J by 0 bases, with 9 bases between. Germline loops: CDR1 SEHNR, CDR2 FQNEAQ (reference sequence). The CDR3 extends over 15 amino acids. Only one count was recorded for this clone. The antigen remains unidentified. The receptor's source is a man aged 40-49 years in good health and CMV-seronegative. The sequenced material came from PBMCs. The chain carries TRBV7-9 and TRBJ2-1; weak D call: TRBD1 (5 bases). The CDR3 is CASSFRVSSYNEQFF. The CDR3 DNA follows: TGTGCCAGCAGCTTCAGGGTGAGCTCCTACAATGAGCAGTTCTTC.